This T cell receptor beta chain was found in a study of chemoradiotherapy in HPV16-positive cancers. In regard to this clone: This CDR3 is also generated by other DNA sequences in the sample.

Germline V gene sequence: CDR1 SGHRS, CDR2 YFSETQ. Trimming cost V 0 bases and J 8 bases, with 11 bases left between them. The CDR3 totals 13 residues. TCRdb keeps only in-frame clones here, not all; method: immunoSEQ multiplex PCR. The table has about 24,000 clones, about nine tenths seen once. The chain carries TRBV5-1 and TRBJ1-1; D is unclear. Sequenced material: blood, taken from a patient who underwent chemoradiotherapy. The sequence came from a human donor with HPV-associated anogenital cancer. The CDR3 sequence is CASSLVSGTEAFF. The CDR3 coding sequence is TGCGCCAGCAGCTTGGTTTCCGGCACCGAAGCTTTCTTT.